These 14 T cell receptor beta chains came from one sample sequenced in a study of follicular helper T cells after annual influenza vaccination (dated by TCRdb to the late 2010s). This specimen's time point label, per the study, means: 2015-2016 season, 7 days after influenza vaccination. The library was prepared using the immunoSEQ multiplex PCR assay. The source is immuneACCESS, and TCRdb retained only in-frame sequences with V and J called. Part of the clones is not carried over; for the studies checked, unresolved V genes explain less than half of this, and the remainder is unexplained. The sample data list 8,500 to 11,000 clones, and roughly 83% of these were observed just once. The top ten clonotypes cover about 0.4% of the sample. The source was CXCR5- memory CD4+ T cells sorted from blood, collected 7 days after influenza vaccination. The sample's cell subset or site label, decoded: CXCR5- memory CD4 T cells. The source is an adult who received the influenza vaccine.

This clone is a singleton in its sample. The rearrangement uses TRBV29-1 and TRBJ2-3; D is unresolved. Between the trimmed V and J ends, which lost 5 bases and 2 bases, there was a span of 5 bases. CDR3 length equals 11 residues. Germline V gives CDR1 SQVTM, CDR2 ANQGSEA. The CDR3 region is CSVSSTDTQYF. Here the CDR3 DNA reads TGCAGCGTTAGTTCCACAGATACGCAGTATTTT.

This chain joins TRBV6-6 and TRBJ1-1; 7 bases match TRBD1. CDR1 is MNHNY and CDR2 is SVGAGI in the germline V gene (reference sequence). V lost 5 bases to trimming and J lost 4 bases; unmatched junction nucleotides: 10. The CDR3 sequence is 15 residues long. The CDR3 DNA reads as TGTGCCAGCAGTCCCCGGGGTGCAGGGGGCACTGAAGCTTTCTTT. Its protein is CASSPRGAGGTEAFF.

The genes are TRBV5-1 and TRBJ2-1; 10 bases map to TRBD2. The CDR3 loop spans 15 amino acids. Germline V lookup: CDR1 SGHRS, CDR2 YFSETQ. V lost 2 bases to trimming and J lost 10 bases; unmatched junction nucleotides: 9. This CDR3 is CASSFLAGADGEQFF. CDR3 nucleotides: TGCGCCAGCAGCTTCCTAGCGGGGGCGGATGGGGAGCAGTTCTTC.

This sequence joins TRBV28 and TRBJ1-2, with D possibly being TRBD1 (6 bases). This CDR3 has 13 amino acids. The ends were cut back, 3 bases at V and 7 bases at J, with 12 bases in the middle. From germline, CDR1 is MDHEN and CDR2 SYDVKM. The CDR3 DNA follows: TGTGCCAGCAGTTTCATACAGGGATCTGGCTACACCTTC. Protein product: CASSFIQGSGYTF.

The gene calls are TRBV6-5 and TRBJ2-1; 10 bases align to TRBD1. The germline V gene has CDR1 MNHEY and CDR2 SVGAGI. The CDR3 is 16 amino acids. Unmatched junction bases numbered 7, after V lost 2 bases and J lost 6 bases. The CDR3 reads CASSYPGQGRFNEQFF. DNA for the CDR3: TGTGCCAGCAGTTACCCGGGACAGGGGAGATTCAATGAGCAGTTCTTC.

A note on this clone: An end of the junction does not agree with germline; a read error may underlie this. The V and J genes are TRBV5-1 and TRBJ1-5; D remains unclear. Per the germline V gene, CDR1 is SGHRS and CDR2 is YFSETQ. This CDR3 comprises 14 residues. The CDR3 nucleotides are TGCGCCAGCAGCTTAGGGAATGCCAATGAGCCCCAGCATTTT. Translating gives CASSLGNANEPQHF. The variable domain in full, completed from reference TRBV5-1 and TRBJ1-5, reads KAGVTQTPRYLIKTRGQQVTLSCSPISGHRSVSWYQQTPGQGLQFLFEYFSETQRNKGNFPGRFSGRQFSNSRSEMNVSTLELGDSALYLCASSLGNANEPQHFGDGTRLSIL.

This clone was seen only a few times. CDR3 coding DNA: TGCGCCAGCACCTTCGACAGGGGCGGCTCCTACGAGCAGTACTTC. Its protein product is CASTFDRGGSYEQYF. The chain has TRBV23-1 and TRBJ2-7; 8 bases line up with TRBD1. TRBV23-1 is annotated as an ORF whose role is uncertain. V lost 7 bases, J lost 0 bases, and 8 bases stayed unmatched. This CDR3 has 15 residues.

The V call is TRBV7-3, the J call TRBJ2-7; D might be TRBD2 (5 bases). Trimming shortened V by 5 bases and J by 1 base, and 9 bases separated the two germline ends. From germline, CDR1 is SGHTA and CDR2 FQGTGA. The CDR3 runs to 13 residues. CDR3 sequence: CASSPGGSYEQYF. Written as DNA, the CDR3 is TGTGCCAGCAGCCCCGGCGGGTCCTACGAGCAGTACTTC. Full variable domain (rest looked up from reference TRBV7-3 and TRBJ2-7): GAGVSQTPSNKVTEKGKYVELRCDPISGHTALYWYRQSLGQGPEFLIYFQGTGAADDSGLPNDRFFAVRPEGSVSTLKIQRTERGDSAVYLCASSPGGSYEQYFGPGTRLTVT.

The chain links TRBV28 to TRBJ1-1; D gene uncertain. This CDR3 spans 13 amino acids. In germline, CDR1 is MDHEN, CDR2 SYDVKM. V gave up 6 bases and J gave up 3 bases, with 11 bases separating them. CDR3 coding DNA: TGTGCCAGCAGCCACCCATGGTACACTGAAGCTTTCTTT. Translating it yields CASSHPWYTEAFF.

The chain uses TRBV5-4 and TRBJ2-5; 7 bases line up with TRBD2. The CDR3 has 18 residues. Unmatched junction bases numbered 20, after V lost 4 bases and J lost 5 bases. Germline loops: CDR1 SGHNT, CDR2 YYREEE (reference sequence). This CDR3 is CASSPPGVSGLVGETQYF. The DNA for the CDR3 is TGTGCCAGCAGCCCCCCCGGGGTTAGCGGGCTAGTGGGGGAGACCCAGTACTTC. Supplemented by reference TRBV5-4 and TRBJ2-5, the full variable domain reads ETGVTQSPTHLIKTRGQQVTLRCSSQSGHNTVSWYQQALGQGPQFIFQYYREEENGRGNFPPRFSGLQFPNYSSELNVNALELDDSALYLCASSPPGVSGLVGETQYFGPGTRLLVL.

A remark on this clone: The junction and the germline gene differ at one end; a read error may be behind it. The chain joins TRBV19 to TRBJ2-1; 8 nucleotides line up with TRBD2. The CDR3 extends over 15 amino acids. Germline values: CDR1 LNHDA, CDR2 SQIVND (reference sequence). CDR3 residues: CASGIQAGGRHQQFF. As DNA, the CDR3 is TGTGCCAGTGGTATCCAGGCGGGGGGCCGGCATCAGCAGTTCTTC.

V gene TRBV30 combines with J gene TRBJ1-6, with D possibly being TRBD1 (5 bases). Germline V CDR1 and CDR2: GTSNPN, SVGIG (reference sequence). The CDR3 has 13 amino acids. V was pared by 6 bases and J by 7 bases, with 13 bases between. The CDR3 sequence: CACQGTANSPLHF. The DNA of the CDR3 is TGTGCCTGTCAAGGGACGGCGAATTCACCCCTCCACTTT.

The chain employs TRBV6-6 and TRBJ1-6; D ambiguous. Trimming pared 2 bases from V and 7 bases from J, leaving 6 bases between. The CDR3 extends over 13 amino acids. In germline, CDR1 is MNHNY, CDR2 SVGAGI (reference sequence). As DNA, the CDR3 is TGTGCCAGCAGTTACCTTGGAAATTCACCCCTCCACTTT. This codes for CASSYLGNSPLHF.

The rearrangement uses TRBV20-1 and TRBJ1-2; D gene unclear. Per the germline V gene, CDR1 is DFQATT and CDR2 is SNEGSKA (reference sequence). The ends were cut back, 0 bases at V and 8 bases at J, with 4 bases in the middle. The CDR3 loop spans 10 amino acids. The CDR3 DNA follows: TGCAGTGCTAGAGACCGAGGCTACACCTTC. It translates to CSARDRGYTF.